This T cell receptor (beta chain) was recorded in a study of blood T cell repertoires in COVID-19. Germline V lookup: CDR1 SEHNR, CDR2 FQNEAQ (reference sequence). Trimming took 4 bases from V and 3 from J; bases not matched to a gene: 11. The CDR3 loop spans 17 amino acids. The method was immunoSEQ multiplex PCR; TCRdb's version includes in-frame clones alone and lacks a portion of them. Of about 220,000 clones listed, 75% to 90% are singletons. The sample taken for sequencing was peripheral blood. The TCR was taken from a woman aged 65 to 85 with COVID-19, enrolled during active disease. The rearrangement uses TRBV7-9 and TRBJ2-1; 8 nucleotides match TRBD1. CDR3 nucleotides: TGTGCCAGCAGCTGGACAGGGAACAACGCCTTCTACAATGAGCAGTTCTTC. Protein: CASSWTGNNAFYNEQFF.